This T cell receptor (beta chain) is from a study of control samples from healthy donors and cancer patients. The table came from immunoSEQ multiplex PCR; TCRdb's copy has only in-frame clones and leaves some out. The sample lists about 20,000 clones; roughly 89% were seen once. The CDR3 runs to 13 residues. V was cut by 3 bases and J by 2 bases, with 7 bases left in between. CDR1 is SEHNR, CDR2 FQNEAQ, per germline (reference sequence). The source material was PBMCs. This TCR came from a man aged 60 to 69 with head and neck cancer. The chain has TRBV7-9 and TRBJ2-5; D ambiguous. In DNA form, the CDR3 reads TGTGCCAGCAGCTTTGGCTCTCAAGAGACCCAGTACTTC. This gives the protein CASSFGSQETQYF.